The sample holds many counts of the clone carrying this T cell receptor beta chain. Its matching antigen is unknown. A 10-nucleotide random UMI tagged transcripts in template-switch 5'RACE cDNA synthesis. TCRdb re-derived calls from the 5' RACE reads in MiXCR, one entry per CDR3 protein. The sample includes some 10,000 distinct CDR3 sequences, around a fifth of them seen just once. Each sorted-subset library came from 900,000 to 1,000,000 CD4+ or CD8+ T cells. The data are from a study of neurological immune-mediated disorders. Study-wide points: The most TCR clonal expansion was seen in HTLV-1-associated myelopathy, and the least was seen in multiple sclerosis, which fell below healthy controls. Among expanded clones, no CDR3 amino acid sequences were shared across subjects, a pattern suggesting private repertoires in all groups.

This CDR3 is built from 14 residues. In germline, CDR1 is DFQATT, CDR2 SNEGSKA (reference sequence). V was trimmed by 1 base and J by 7 bases, leaving 11 bases between them. This chain connects TRBV20-1 to TRBJ1-6, with D maybe TRBD1 (5 bases). The source material was CD8+ T cells from blood. This TCR was recovered from a woman between 55 and 75 years old with HTLV-1-associated myelopathy (HAM/TSP). DNA of the CDR3: TGCAGTGCTAGAGCGGGGCTACTAAATTCACCCCTCCACTTT. Its protein is CSARAGLLNSPLHF.